The 26 T cell receptor beta chains below all came from one sample that was sequenced in a study of blood T cell repertoires in COVID-19. Profiled with immunoSEQ multiplex PCR; TCRdb holds only in-frame clones, not every one. The sample holds a few hundred thousand clones, around 86% seen once. The material sequenced was PBMCs or T cells enriched from blood (not recorded which). These receptors all come from a woman between 35 and 50 years old with acute COVID-19.

This CDR3 is CASSSGTSGRNEQFF. The CDR3 nucleotides are TGTGCCAGCAGCTCTGGGACTAGCGGGAGGAATGAGCAGTTCTTC. The V gene is TRBV7-9, the J gene TRBJ2-1, with 15 bases identical to TRBD2. V gave up 4 bases and J gave up 7 bases; unmatched junction bases: 2. There are 15 residues in the CDR3. Germline loops: CDR1 SEHNR, CDR2 FQNEAQ (reference sequence).

This chain links TRBV7-2 with TRBJ2-1; D not certain. In germline, CDR1 is SGHTA, CDR2 FQGNSA. The CDR3 spans 17 residues. V gave up 5 bases and J gave up 6 bases, with 23 bases separating them. The CDR3 loop is CASSLTPGFLGGNEQFF. DNA of the CDR3: TGTGCCAGCAGCCTCACCCCAGGATTTCTCGGTGGCAATGAGCAGTTCTTC. The full variable domain, in which reference TRBV7-2 and TRBJ2-1 provide the parts outside the CDR3, is GAGVSQSPSNKVTEKGKDVELRCDPISGHTALYWYRQSLGQGLEFLIYFQGNSAPDKSGLPSDRFSAERTGGSVSTLTIQRTQQEDSAVYLCASSLTPGFLGGNEQFFGPGTRLTVL.

This chain uses TRBV15 with TRBJ2-3, with 11 bases identical to TRBD2. CDR3 length equals 17 residues. CDR1 is LNHNV and CDR2 is YYDKDF in the germline V gene (reference sequence). V lost 6 bases and J lost 8; bases outside the gene matches: 16. The CDR3 DNA sequence: TGTGCCACCAGACGGCCCGGTACTAGCGGGGGCTGGGGTACGCAGTATTTT. Protein sequence: CATRRPGTSGGWGTQYF.

V is TRBV9 and J is TRBJ2-1, with TRBD2 matching over 11 bases. CDR3 size: 15 residues. V lost 4 bases and J lost 6; bases outside the gene matches: 6. Germline values: CDR1 SGDLS, CDR2 YYNGEE. DNA of the CDR3: TGTGCCAGCAGCCCGACTAGCGGGACCGGCAATGAGCAGTTCTTC. Amino acid sequence: CASSPTSGTGNEQFF.

The chain carries TRBV30 and TRBJ2-7, with 8 positions matching TRBD1. The length of the CDR3 is 14 residues. The J segment lost 7 bases and the V segment lost 0 bases, leaving 8 bases of the junction unmatched. Germline V gene sequence: CDR1 GTSNPN, CDR2 SVGIG (reference sequence). The CDR3 sequence: CAWSVGQGWREQYF. CDR3 bases: TGTGCCTGGAGTGTCGGACAGGGTTGGAGGGAGCAGTACTTC.

This chain links TRBV5-1 with TRBJ2-7, with D possibly matching TRBD1 (6 bases). The CDR3 consists of 16 residues. The germline gives CDR1 SGHRS, CDR2 YFSETQ. Trimming took 4 bases from V and 2 from J, leaving 19 bases between them. DNA of the CDR3: TGCGCCAGCAGCCCAACACAGAGGGGGAACCCCTACGAGCAGTACTTC. Amino acids: CASSPTQRGNPYEQYF. Based on the CDR3 plus reference TRBV5-1 and TRBJ2-7, the full variable domain is KAGVTQTPRYLIKTRGQQVTLSCSPISGHRSVSWYQQTPGQGLQFLFEYFSETQRNKGNFPGRFSGRQFSNSRSEMNVSTLELGDSALYLCASSPTQRGNPYEQYFGPGTRLTVT.

The rearrangement links TRBV6-1 to TRBJ1-5; the D is unclear. Trimming removed 3 bases from V and 0 bases from J, with 6 bases in between. CDR3 length: 14 residues. CDR1 and CDR2 (germline): MNHNS, SASEGT. CDR3: CASSDYNSNQPQHF. CDR3 DNA: TGTGCCAGCAGTGATTACAATAGCAATCAGCCCCAGCATTTT.

The V and J genes are TRBV7-2 and TRBJ2-7, with TRBD2 identical over 9 bases. The CDR3 has 14 amino acids. V shed 2 bases, J shed 7 bases, and the junction held 6 bases outside the gene matches. Looked up from germline, CDR1 is SGHTA and CDR2 is FQGNSA. Written as DNA, the CDR3 is TGTGCCAGCAGCTTACCTAGCGGGGAGCGGGAGCAGTACTTC. This codes for CASSLPSGEREQYF.

V and J are TRBV2 and TRBJ2-1; D perhaps matches TRBD2 (7 bases). Trimming cost V 5 bases and J 9 bases, with 11 bases left between them. In germline, CDR1 is SNHLY, CDR2 FYNNEI. This CDR3 is built from 12 residues. In DNA, the CDR3 is TGTGCCAGCAGTCCAGGGGAGGGTGAGCAGTTCTTC. Its translation is CASSPGEGEQFF. The full variable domain, in which reference TRBV2 and TRBJ2-1 provide the parts outside the CDR3, is EPEVTQTPSHQVTQMGQEVILRCVPISNHLYFYWYRQILGQKVEFLVSFYNNEISEKSEIFDDQFSVERPDGSNFTLKIRSTKLEDSAMYFCASSPGEGEQFFGPGTRLTVL.

The rearrangement joins TRBV6-2 or TRBV6-3 to TRBJ2-7, with 8 positions matching TRBD1. The CDR3 is 12 residues long. Germline lookup yields CDR1 MNHEY and CDR2 SVGEGT. The CDR3 sequence is CASSYTQGAPLV. DNA of the CDR3: TGTGCCAGCAGTTACACCCAGGGGGCCCCCCTAGTC.

J is TRBJ1-5 and V is TRBV19, with D possibly matching TRBD1 (6 bases). V was cut by 8 bases and J by 7 bases, with 18 bases left in between. The CDR3 has 14 residues. Germline CDR1 and CDR2: LNHDA and SQIVND (reference sequence). CDR3 DNA: TGTGCCAGTTCGGGACTACAGGGTCCCCAGCCCCAGCATTTT. Its protein is CASSGLQGPQPQHF.

The CDR3 here is CASSLEPGQGGNTIYF. In nucleotides, the CDR3 is TGCGCCAGCAGCTTGGAACCGGGACAGGGGGGAAACACCATATATTTT. The chain combines TRBV5-1 with TRBJ1-3, with TRBD1 matching over 10 bases. The CDR3 is made up of 16 amino acids. The germline V gene encodes CDR1 SGHRS and CDR2 YFSETQ. The ends lost 0 bases at V and 4 bases at J; junction bases unmatched: 4.

The DNA of the CDR3 is TGTGCCAGCAGCTTAGAGAGACAGGGGGCTAACAATGAGCAGTTCTTC. It specifies CASSLERQGANNEQFF. The chain couples TRBV11-3 to TRBJ2-1, with 10 positions matching TRBD1. From germline, CDR1 is SGHNT and CDR2 YENEEA. V gave up 0 bases and J gave up 5 bases; unmatched junction bases: 4. This CDR3 spans 16 amino acids.

The chain combines TRBV30 with TRBJ2-2; 7 bases are a match to TRBD1. The CDR3 extends over 14 amino acids. Trimming cost V 2 bases and J 1 base; bases outside gene matches: 1. Germline values: CDR1 GTSNPN, CDR2 SVGIG (reference sequence). This chain's CDR3 is CAWSQGENTGELFF. The DNA of the CDR3 is TGTGCCTGGAGTCAGGGGGAGAACACCGGGGAGCTGTTTTTT.

The rearrangement joins TRBV4-1 to TRBJ2-7; 8 positions agree with TRBD2. This CDR3 contains 16 residues. Losses at the gene ends were 1 base for V and 5 bases for J; bases not matched to a gene: 10. Per germline, CDR1 MGHRA and CDR2 YSYEKL. CDR3 region: CASSQGVAVRGDEQYF. CDR3 nucleotide sequence: TGCGCCAGCAGCCAAGGGGTAGCTGTGCGGGGGGACGAGCAGTACTTC.

This rearrangement joins TRBV6-2 or TRBV6-3 to TRBJ2-2; possibly TRBD2 for D (6 bases). Germline CDR1 reads MNHEY; CDR2 reads SVGEGT. The CDR3 is made up of 15 amino acids. The V end was cut by 4 bases, the J end by 5 bases, with 14 bases between. The CDR3 DNA sequence: TGTGCCAGCAGTTTAGCGGAGGTGCTAACCGGGGAGCTGTTTTTT. This gives the protein CASSLAEVLTGELFF.

The CDR3 coding sequence is TGCGCCAGCAGCTTTACACCGGGACAGGGTTTAAGGGAGCAGTACTTC. Translated, it gives CASSFTPGQGLREQYF. The chain links TRBV5-1 to TRBJ2-7, with 9 bases identical to TRBD1. The CDR3 extends over 16 amino acids. V trimming: 2 bases; J trimming: 7 bases; junction bases outside the gene matches: 13. In germline, CDR1 is SGHRS, CDR2 YFSETQ. Variable domain in full (rest from reference TRBV5-1 and TRBJ2-7): KAGVTQTPRYLIKTRGQQVTLSCSPISGHRSVSWYQQTPGQGLQFLFEYFSETQRNKGNFPGRFSGRQFSNSRSEMNVSTLELGDSALYLCASSFTPGQGLREQYFGPGTRLTVT.

In its sample, this clone was seen once. CDR3 protein: CASSSGLAGYNEQFF. CDR3 sequence (DNA): TGTGCCAGCAGCTCTGGACTAGCGGGATACAATGAGCAGTTCTTC. This chain joins TRBV5-8 and TRBJ2-1, with 12 bases aligning to TRBD2. The CDR3 has 15 amino acids. Germline-derived CDR1 and CDR2 are SGHTS and YDEGEE. The V gene end was trimmed by 3 bases and the J gene end by 4 bases; junction bases not matched to a gene: 2.

This clone occurred a few times. Other nucleotide sequences in the sample specify the same CDR3. The chain's CDR3 is CASSQGLEAFF. The CDR3 coding sequence is TGTGCCAGCAGCCAGGGACTTGAAGCTTTCTTT. The V call is TRBV3-1 (or the pseudogene TRBV3-2), the J call TRBJ1-1; tentative D call: TRBD1 (5 bases). The CDR3 sequence is 11 residues long. The V and J ends lost 3 bases and 7 bases respectively, with 6 bases between them. The germline V gene encodes CDR1 LGHDT and CDR2 YNNKEL (reference sequence).

This sequence joins TRBV12-2 and TRBJ2-3; TRBD2 was called by the table and not checked on the DNA. TRBV12-2 is termed a pseudogene. There are 10 residues in the CDR3. The CDR3 sequence is CASRRGTQYF. CDR3 in DNA: TGTGCAAGTCGCCGCGGTACGCAGTATTTT.

The chain carries TRBV5-1 and TRBJ2-7, with 7 bases that match TRBD2. The CDR3 is made up of 14 amino acids. V lost 1 base and J lost 7; bases outside the gene matches: 8. Germline V lookup: CDR1 SGHRS, CDR2 YFSETQ. The CDR3 DNA reads TGCGCCAGCAGCTTGCTTGCGGGAGCTGGGGAGCAGTACTTC. The encoded protein is CASSLLAGAGEQYF.

V is TRBV18 and J is TRBJ2-2; TRBD1 matches at 8 bases. CDR1 is KGHSH and CDR2 is LQKENI in the germline V gene. CDR3 length: 16 amino acids. Trimming cost V 0 bases and J 1 base; bases outside gene matches: 1. CDR3 amino acids: CASSPPDRGNTGELFF. The CDR3 bases are TGTGCCAGCTCACCACCCGACAGGGGGAACACCGGGGAGCTGTTTTTT.

This clone was found a few times. The chain carries TRBV24-1 and TRBJ2-5; weak D call: TRBD2 (6 bases). V lost 8 bases, J lost 1 base, and 13 bases lay in between. Looked up from germline, CDR1 is KGHDR and CDR2 is SFDVKD. The CDR3 has 14 amino acids. The CDR3 reads CATKGPGSQETQYF. CDR3 sequence (DNA): TGTGCCACCAAAGGGCCCGGGAGCCAAGAGACCCAGTACTTC.

The rearrangement links TRBV24-1 to TRBJ2-2; 11 bases align to TRBD1. This CDR3 region has 16 residues. V gave up 7 bases and J gave up 7 bases; unmatched junction bases: 10. CDR1 KGHDR and CDR2 SFDVKD come from the germline V gene. CDR3 in DNA: TGTGCCACCAGCCAGGGACAGGGGGTTACGAGCGGGGAGCTGTTTTTT. Translated: CATSQGQGVTSGELFF.

The V call is TRBV6-4, the J call TRBJ2-7; TRBD2 matches 9 bases. Trimming removed 6 bases from V and 0 bases from J; junction bases left unmatched: 18. CDR3 length: 19 amino acids. Germline assignment: CDR1 MRHNA and CDR2 SNTAGT. The CDR3 DNA reads as TGTGCCAGCAGGGTTATTAGCGGGAGAGGTGGAGGAGGCTCCTACGAGCAGTACTTC. This encodes CASRVISGRGGGGSYEQYF.

V is TRBV28 and J is TRBJ2-7, with 7 bases fitting TRBD1. The CDR3 extends over 15 amino acids. The V gene's germline CDR1 is MDHEN and CDR2 SYDVKM. V trimming: 5 bases; J trimming: 1 base; junction bases outside the gene matches: 8. In DNA, the CDR3 is TGTGCCAGCAGTGAAAACAGGGGACGGTCCTACGAGCAGTACTTC. It is translated as CASSENRGRSYEQYF. The full variable domain, in which reference TRBV28 and TRBJ2-7 provide the parts outside the CDR3, is DVKVTQSSRYLVKRTGEKVFLECVQDMDHENMFWYRQDPGLGLRLIYFSYDVKMKEKGDIPEGYSVSREKKERFSLILESASTNQTSMYLCASSENRGRSYEQYFGPGTRLTVT.